This is a list of T cell receptor beta chains from one sample in a study of PD-L1 blockade in urothelial cancer. Only in-frame clones appear in the TCRdb table, and some are missing; sequencing was by immunoSEQ multiplex PCR. The profile covers more than 45,000 clones, with approximately 80% appearing a single time and 4.5% taken by the ten largest. The sequenced sample was PBMCs, obtained around atezolizumab (anti-PD-L1) treatment. The receptors here all came from a man in his 70s with urothelial cancer. CDR3s include the opening cysteine and the closing phenylalanine or tryptophan. Fields, in order: clone size, V gene, J gene, D gene, CDR3 DNA, CDR3 protein. D genes are given only for firm matches. Rows may omit the clone size; those that give it use once, few, many or a size class.

clone_size: .; v_call: TRBV6-4; j_call: TRBJ2-3; d_call: .; cdr3_nt: TGTGCCAGCAGTGACTCCGGGATCCACACCGATACGCAGTATTTT; cdr3_aa: CASSDSGIHTDTQYF
clone_size: .; v_call: TRBV7-2; j_call: TRBJ2-2; d_call: TRBD2; cdr3_nt: TGTGCCAGCAGTCCTCTAGCGGGAGGACCCACCGGGGAGCTGTTTTTT; cdr3_aa: CASSPLAGGPTGELFF
clone_size: .; v_call: TRBV5-1; j_call: TRBJ2-3; d_call: TRBD2; cdr3_nt: TGCGCCAGCAGCTCCGGACTAGCGGGAGTCGCAGATACGCAGTATTTT; cdr3_aa: CASSSGLAGVADTQYF
clone_size: .; v_call: TRBV5-1; j_call: TRBJ1-4; d_call: TRBD1; cdr3_nt: TGCGCCAGCAGCCTGACCAGGGGGTCTAATGAAAAACTGTTTTTT; cdr3_aa: CASSLTRGSNEKLFF
clone_size: .; v_call: TRBV13; j_call: TRBJ2-3; d_call: TRBD1; cdr3_nt: TGTGCCAGCAGCCCGGACAGGTACACAGATACGCAGTATTTT; cdr3_aa: CASSPDRYTDTQYF
clone_size: .; v_call: TRBV9; j_call: TRBJ1-3; d_call: TRBD1; cdr3_nt: TGTGCCAGCAGCCCCCAGGGACAGGGGGGCTCTGGAAACACCATATATTTT; cdr3_aa: CASSPQGQGGSGNTIYF
clone_size: few; v_call: TRBV5-8; j_call: TRBJ2-4; d_call: .; cdr3_nt: TGTGCCAGCAGCCCCGGCGGGGCAAGACTCAGGGCGATAGCCAAAAACATTCAGTACTTC; cdr3_aa: CASSPGGARLRAIAKNIQYF
clone_size: once; v_call: TRBV30; j_call: TRBJ1-5; d_call: .; cdr3_nt: TGTGCCTGGAGTCGGACGGGAGAGGCTTATAGCAATCAGCCCCAGCATTTT; cdr3_aa: CAWSRTGEAYSNQPQHF
clone_size: .; v_call: TRBV19; j_call: TRBJ2-7; d_call: TRBD2; cdr3_nt: TGTGCCAGTAGTATTATTGGGACTAGCGGGTACGAGCAGTACTTC; cdr3_aa: CASSIIGTSGYEQYF
clone_size: .; v_call: TRBV29-1; j_call: TRBJ2-3; d_call: TRBD2; cdr3_nt: TGCAGCGGGCTAGCGGGAGGTCAGGCAGATACGCAGTATTTT; cdr3_aa: CSGLAGGQADTQYF
clone_size: few; v_call: TRBV7-9; j_call: TRBJ2-5; d_call: .; cdr3_nt: TGTGCCAGCAGCTCCCCTAGGAGTGAGACCCAGTACTTC; cdr3_aa: CASSSPRSETQYF
clone_size: .; v_call: TRBV2; j_call: TRBJ1-5; d_call: .; cdr3_nt: TGTGCCAGCACGGGGGGACAATACGGAGAGCCCCAGCATTTT; cdr3_aa: CASTGGQYGEPQHF
clone_size: once; v_call: TRBV10-2; j_call: TRBJ2-2; d_call: .; cdr3_nt: TGCGCCAGCGCCAGTCGGAACACCGGGGAGCTGTTTTTT; cdr3_aa: CASASRNTGELFF
clone_size: .; v_call: TRBV11-3; j_call: TRBJ2-1; d_call: .; cdr3_nt: TGTGCCAGCAGCTTGACGGGCTACAATGAGCAGTTCTTC; cdr3_aa: CASSLTGYNEQFF
clone_size: .; v_call: TRBV19; j_call: TRBJ2-1; d_call: TRBD2; cdr3_nt: TGTGCCAGTAGTAGGGGAAGCGGGGTTAGCTCCTACAATGAGCAGTTCTTC; cdr3_aa: CASSRGSGVSSYNEQFF
clone_size: few; v_call: TRBV6-6; j_call: TRBJ1-5; d_call: TRBD1; cdr3_nt: TGTGCCAGCACTGGGACAGGGTCTGGCAATCAGCCCCAGCATTTT; cdr3_aa: CASTGTGSGNQPQHF
clone_size: .; v_call: TRBV28; j_call: TRBJ2-2; d_call: .; cdr3_nt: TGTGCCAGCAGTTTAGCCAAGGGGCGCCGAACCGGGGAGCTGTTTTTT; cdr3_aa: CASSLAKGRRTGELFF
clone_size: .; v_call: TRBV15; j_call: TRBJ2-1; d_call: TRBD1; cdr3_nt: TGTGCCACCAGCAGAGGACAGGGGGTCGTCGATGAGCAGTTCTTC; cdr3_aa: CATSRGQGVVDEQFF
clone_size: .; v_call: TRBV5-1; j_call: TRBJ2-6; d_call: .; cdr3_nt: TGCGCCAGCAGCTTGACTGCCCGCTCTGGGGCCAACGTCCTGACTTTC; cdr3_aa: CASSLTARSGANVLTF
clone_size: .; v_call: TRBV19; j_call: TRBJ2-6; d_call: .; cdr3_nt: TGTGCCAGTAGTATTTGGCAGTCTGGGGCCAACGTCCTGACTTTC; cdr3_aa: CASSIWQSGANVLTF
clone_size: .; v_call: TRBV2; j_call: TRBJ2-5; d_call: TRBD2; cdr3_nt: TGTGCCAGCAGTGCGGCTAGCGGGAGGGTAGAGACCCAGTACTTC; cdr3_aa: CASSAASGRVETQYF
clone_size: .; v_call: TRBV5-1; j_call: TRBJ1-1; d_call: .; cdr3_nt: TGCGCCAGCAGCTTGGGTTCAGGGGTAGCCACTGAAGCTTTCTTT; cdr3_aa: CASSLGSGVATEAFF
clone_size: .; v_call: TRBV30; j_call: TRBJ2-3; d_call: .; cdr3_nt: TGTGCCTGGAGTGCCGAGCGAGCTAGCACAGATACGCAGTATTTT; cdr3_aa: CAWSAERASTDTQYF
clone_size: .; v_call: TRBV18; j_call: TRBJ2-7; d_call: TRBD1; cdr3_nt: TGTGCCAGCTCACCTCCGGGACAGGGTACGGACGAGCAGTACTTC; cdr3_aa: CASSPPGQGTDEQYF
clone_size: .; v_call: TRBV2; j_call: TRBJ2-1; d_call: TRBD1; cdr3_nt: TGTGCCAGCAGGACGGGACAGGGGGACAATGAGCAGTTCTTC; cdr3_aa: CASRTGQGDNEQFF
clone_size: .; v_call: TRBV2; j_call: TRBJ1-5; d_call: .; cdr3_nt: TGTGCCAGCAGTTCAAATAGCAATCAGCCCCAGCATTTT; cdr3_aa: CASSSNSNQPQHF
clone_size: .; v_call: TRBV18; j_call: TRBJ2-5; d_call: .; cdr3_nt: TGTGCCAGCTCATACGGTCAAGAAGAGACCCAGTACTTC; cdr3_aa: CASSYGQEETQYF
clone_size: .; v_call: TRBV19; j_call: TRBJ2-1; d_call: TRBD2; cdr3_nt: TGTGCCAGTAGTATACGGGGGCACCTAGCGGGGGCTTACAATGAGCAGTTCTTC; cdr3_aa: CASSIRGHLAGAYNEQFF
clone_size: .; v_call: TRBV2; j_call: TRBJ1-2; d_call: .; cdr3_nt: TGTGCCAGCAGTGATCACAGGATCGGCTACACCTTC; cdr3_aa: CASSDHRIGYTF
clone_size: .; v_call: TRBV11-2; j_call: TRBJ2-5; d_call: .; cdr3_nt: TGTGCCAGCAGCTTTACCAGAGGAGAGACCCAGTACTTC; cdr3_aa: CASSFTRGETQYF
clone_size: .; v_call: TRBV7-3; j_call: TRBJ2-1; d_call: TRBD2; cdr3_nt: TGTGCCAGCAGCCCGCGAGGCGGGCTAGCTAGCGGATCGAGCTCCTACAATGAGCAGTTCTTC; cdr3_aa: CASSPRGGLASGSSSYNEQFF
clone_size: .; v_call: TRBV7-8; j_call: TRBJ2-2; d_call: .; cdr3_nt: TGTGCCAGCAGCTTAGTCAGCGCGAACACCGGGGAGCTGTTTTTT; cdr3_aa: CASSLVSANTGELFF
clone_size: .; v_call: TRBV28; j_call: TRBJ2-5; d_call: TRBD2; cdr3_nt: TGTGCCAGCAGTAAACCGGGACTAGCGGGAGGTGGTGAGACCCAGTACTTC; cdr3_aa: CASSKPGLAGGGETQYF
clone_size: .; v_call: TRBV5-5; j_call: TRBJ1-3; d_call: TRBD1; cdr3_nt: TGTGCCAGCAGTCTGGACAGGGGCGGTGGAAACACCATATATTTT; cdr3_aa: CASSLDRGGGNTIYF
clone_size: .; v_call: TRBV30; j_call: TRBJ2-7; d_call: .; cdr3_nt: TGTGCCTGGAGCAGGGAACCCTCCTACGAGCAGTACTTC; cdr3_aa: CAWSREPSYEQYF
clone_size: .; v_call: TRBV11-2; j_call: TRBJ2-5; d_call: TRBD1; cdr3_nt: TGTGCCAGCAGCAACGGGGACAGGGGGCTAGAGACCCAGTACTTC; cdr3_aa: CASSNGDRGLETQYF
clone_size: once; v_call: TRBV30; j_call: TRBJ2-1; d_call: .; cdr3_nt: TGTGCCTTCGGGAACTCGTACAATGAGCAGTTCTTC; cdr3_aa: CAFGNSYNEQFF
clone_size: .; v_call: TRBV7-2; j_call: TRBJ2-2; d_call: TRBD2; cdr3_nt: TGTGCCAGCAGCTTATTAGCGGGAGGGGTCGGGGAGCTGTTTTTT; cdr3_aa: CASSLLAGGVGELFF
clone_size: once; v_call: TRBV10-3; j_call: TRBJ2-3; d_call: TRBD1; cdr3_nt: TGTGCCACCCGGGACAGTACGCAGTATTTT; cdr3_aa: CATRDSTQYF
clone_size: .; v_call: TRBV5-1; j_call: TRBJ2-2; d_call: .; cdr3_nt: TGCGCCAGCAGCTGGGGGGACGGGGAGCTGTTTTTT; cdr3_aa: CASSWGDGELFF
clone_size: .; v_call: TRBV11-2; j_call: TRBJ2-5; d_call: .; cdr3_nt: TGTGCCAGCAGCTTTGGAGGGGGGGCCGTCCAGTACTTC; cdr3_aa: CASSFGGGAVQYF
clone_size: .; v_call: TRBV2; j_call: TRBJ2-3; d_call: TRBD2; cdr3_nt: TGTGCCAGCAGGAAGGCGGGACTAGCGGCTAGCACAGATACGCAGTATTTT; cdr3_aa: CASRKAGLAASTDTQYF
clone_size: once; v_call: TRBV5-8; j_call: TRBJ2-5; d_call: TRBD2; cdr3_nt: TGTGCCAGCAGCTTGCGACTAGCGGGTAAAGAGACCCAGTACTTC; cdr3_aa: CASSLRLAGKETQYF
clone_size: few; v_call: TRBV18; j_call: TRBJ2-7; d_call: TRBD1; cdr3_nt: TGTGCCAGCTCAACAGGGGTCAGCTCCTACGAGCAGTACTTC; cdr3_aa: CASSTGVSSYEQYF
clone_size: .; v_call: TRBV27; j_call: TRBJ2-3; d_call: .; cdr3_nt: TGTGCCAGCAGTTTTAGACCACAGGATACGCAGTATTTT; cdr3_aa: CASSFRPQDTQYF
clone_size: few; v_call: TRBV28; j_call: TRBJ1-5; d_call: TRBD1; cdr3_nt: TGTGCCAGCAGTCCCCGGAGCGGACAGGCCAATCAGCCCCAGCATTTT; cdr3_aa: CASSPRSGQANQPQHF
clone_size: .; v_call: TRBV7-8; j_call: TRBJ2-7; d_call: TRBD2; cdr3_nt: TGTGCCAGCAGCCTAGCCGGGACTAGCGGCATGAGCTCCTACGAGCAGTACTTC; cdr3_aa: CASSLAGTSGMSSYEQYF